This entry is about one T cell receptor (beta chain). Its antigen is still unknown. Being one base from a much bigger clone, this may be a read error. The library came from three nested PCR rounds adapted from ARM-PCR protocols. MiXCR was run by TCRdb on the multiplex PCR reads, yielding one entry per CDR3 protein. The table includes roughly 140,000 distinct CDR3 sequences, around 61% detected once. The data originate from a study of tumor and adjacent non-tumor tissue in lung cancer. Study summary: Stage I to III disease affected approximately 11 men and 4 or 5 women aged about 31 to 76. Study-wide points: Significantly higher TCR diversity was found in tumor than normal lung. Higher tumor TCR diversity was associated with shorter survival. Tumor repertoires had a smaller top 100 clone share than normal lung.

Germline CDR1 and CDR2: MNHEY and SVGEGT. The CDR3 runs 17 residues. No cell sorting was done before RNA was extracted from the tissue. Sequencing was done on a sample of lung tumor tissue. This TCR was sampled from a man aged 60-69 years with small cell lung cancer. The chain joins TRBV6-2 or TRBV6-3 to TRBJ2-1; 7 nucleotides match TRBD2. The CDR3 nucleotides are TGTGCCAGCAGTTTACCCCCGGGAGGCAGCTCCTACAATAAGCAGTTCTTC. As protein: CASSLPPGGSSYNKQFF.